What follows are 5 T cell receptor beta chains derived from one specimen sequenced in a study of T cells in Graves' hyperthyroidism and ophthalmopathy. Researchers amplified the TCR beta CDR3 regions from RNA transcripts. The TCR CDR3 first-round RT-PCR relied on the HTBI primer set. TCRdb reprocessed the multiplex PCR reads with MiXCR, giving one entry per CDR3 protein. Of approximately 560,000 distinct CDR3 sequences listed, 35% to 55% were seen once; the top ten hold 8% to 8.5%. The material sequenced was peripheral blood or thyroid tissue (not recorded which). The receptors derive from a woman younger than 30 with Graves' hyperthyroidism.

The chain uses TRBV7-3 and TRBJ2-7; maybe TRBD2 (6 bases). V was trimmed by 9 bases and J by 5 bases, leaving 20 bases between them. This CDR3 spans 14 amino acids. Per the germline V gene, CDR1 is SGHTA and CDR2 is FQGTGA. CDR3 nucleotide sequence: TGTGCCAGTAGTCCGGAGGGGTCATGGGACGAGCAGTACTTC. Translation gives CASSPEGSWDEQYF. Supplemented by reference TRBV7-3 and TRBJ2-7, the full variable domain reads GAGVSQTPSNKVTEKGKYVELRCDPISGHTALYWYRQSLGQGPEFLIYFQGTGAADDSGLPNDRFFAVRPEGSVSTLKIQRTERGDSAVYLCASSPEGSWDEQYFGPGTRLTVT.

The genes are TRBV15 and TRBJ1-1, with a tentative D call TRBD1 (5 bases). Trimming took off 7 bases at V and 7 bases at J, with 13 bases between the two ends. The germline V gene has CDR1 LNHNV and CDR2 YYDKDF (reference sequence). The CDR3 covers 12 residues. The CDR3 is CATTKDSDEAFF. CDR3 coding DNA: TGTGCCACCACAAAAGACAGTGATGAAGCTTTCTTT.

Details on this clonotype: A much larger clone differs from this one at a single base, so this may be a read error. The chain uses TRBV10-3 and TRBJ1-4, with D possibly TRBD1 on 6 matching bases. The CDR3 covers 14 residues. The germline CDR1 and CDR2 sequences are ENHRY and SYGVKD. This chain's CDR3 is CAIKDSSTSEKLFF. The CDR3 DNA reads TGTGCCATCAAGGACAGCTCAACTAGTGAAAAACTGTTTTTT.

This clonotype was counted many times. This rearrangement joins TRBV7-2 to TRBJ1-2; D is unresolved. The CDR3 consists of 11 residues. Deletions cut 2 bases from V and 13 bases from J, with 11 bases between. Germline loops: CDR1 SGHTA, CDR2 FQGNSA. DNA for the CDR3: TGTGCCAGCAGCTTAACGAGCTTTGCCACCTTC. This gives the protein CASSLTSFATF.

The rearrangement joins TRBV19 to TRBJ1-5; a possible D gene is TRBD1 (5 bases). Per the germline V gene, CDR1 is LNHDA and CDR2 is SQIVND (reference sequence). The length of the CDR3 is 13 residues. V lost 5 bases to trimming and J lost 7 bases, with 12 bases between them. CDR3 sequence reads: CASSETQDQPQHF. The CDR3 nucleotides read TGTGCCAGTAGTGAGACACAGGACCAGCCCCAGCATTTT.